This T cell receptor beta chain stems from a study of Graves' ophthalmopathy and Graves' hyperthyroidism. Study overall: No ophthalmopathy within 18 months of follow-up signified stable hyperthyroidism. General study findings and limits: Forecasting of ophthalmopathy progression by the model achieved almost 71% sensitivity and about 77% specificity. Detected in blood as well were most expanded thyroid clonotypes with frequency above 0.001.

Worth noting for this clonotype: The antigen remains unidentified. This sequence may be a read error, since a much larger clone differs from it by one base.

Amplification of TCR beta CDR3 regions used RNA transcripts. Following a first-round RT-PCR that used HTBI primers, a second-round multiplex PCR was carried out. TCRdb reanalysed the multiplex PCR reads using MiXCR and keeps one entry per CDR3 protein. The sample gives around 1,000,000 distinct CDR3 sequences, about two fifths of which show up once; approximately 10% is in the top ten. Patients were diagnosed from clinical symptoms, serum thyroxine, TRAb, thyroid ultrasound and orbital computed tomography. The CDR3 totals 14 residues. CDR1 and CDR2 (germline): DFQATT, SNEGSKA (reference sequence). V was trimmed by 1 base and J by 5 bases, leaving 14 bases between them.

V usage is TRBV20-1 and J usage is TRBJ1-2; weak D call: TRBD1 (5 bases). This TCR was sampled from an adult man with Graves' hyperthyroidism. The sequenced material came from peripheral blood or thyroid tissue (not recorded which). The CDR3, as DNA: TGCAGTGCTAGAGGTCTGCAGGGTTATTATGGCTACACCTTC. It translates to CSARGLQGYYGYTF.